This T cell receptor beta chain was retrieved from a study of blood T cell repertoires in COVID-19. About the study: Collection of acute and convalescent COVID-19 samples took place in the United States, Italy and Spain. The cDNA or gDNA used as material had been derived from T cells, B-cell-depleted T cells, or PBMCs.

In the source study's methods: Estimated nucleated cell counts came from reference gene primer amplification. TCRdb keeps only in-frame clones here, not all; method: immunoSEQ multiplex PCR. D and trimming were read from the DNA, whereas the V and J calls and clone size are those reported in that table. Of over 80,000 clones in the sample, around 72% were seen once. The ends were cut back, 0 bases at V and 0 bases at J, with 16 bases in the middle. The germline CDR1 and CDR2 sequences are SGHRS and YFSETQ. This CDR3 comprises 18 residues. Seattle cases were enrolled at active infection and followed longitudinally.

Sequencing was carried out using peripheral blood. The chain recombines TRBV5-1 with TRBJ2-1, with D possibly matching TRBD2 (5 bases). The sequence was obtained from a man in his sixties or seventies with COVID-19, enrolled during active disease. The CDR3 DNA reads TGCGCCAGCAGCTTGGGACCTACCAGACTACTCTCCTACAATGAGCAGTTCTTC. Translating gives CASSLGPTRLLSYNEQFF.